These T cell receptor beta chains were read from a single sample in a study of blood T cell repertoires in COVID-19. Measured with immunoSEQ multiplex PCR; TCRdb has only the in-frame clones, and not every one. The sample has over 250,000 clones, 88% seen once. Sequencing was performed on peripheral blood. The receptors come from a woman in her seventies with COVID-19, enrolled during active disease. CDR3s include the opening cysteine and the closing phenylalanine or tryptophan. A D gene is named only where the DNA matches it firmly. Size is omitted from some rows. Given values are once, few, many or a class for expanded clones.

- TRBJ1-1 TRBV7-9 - CASSKLGGTEAFF TGTGCCAGCAGCAAATTAGGGGGCACTGAAGCTTTCTTT
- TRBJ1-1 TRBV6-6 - CASSYVSGMNTEAFF TGTGCCAGCAGTTACGTGTCGGGGATGAACACTGAAGCTTTCTTT
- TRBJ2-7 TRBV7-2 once CASSPTAGPYEQYF TGTGCCAGCAGCCCAACTGCGGGTCCCTACGAGCAGTACTTC
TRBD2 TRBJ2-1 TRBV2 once CASSEGGLAGVNEQFF TGTGCCAGCAGTGAGGGGGGACTAGCGGGAGTCAATGAGCAGTTCTTC
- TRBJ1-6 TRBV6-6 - CASSYSGDSRDSPLHF TGTGCCAGCAGTTACTCCGGGGACTCAAGGGACTCACCCCTCCACTTT
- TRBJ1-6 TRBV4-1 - CASSQGEGQYNSPLHF TGCGCCAGCAGCCAAGGAGAGGGACAATATAATTCACCCCTCCACTTT
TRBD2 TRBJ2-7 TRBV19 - CASSRELAGGVYEQYF TGTGCCAGTAGTAGAGAGCTAGCGGGAGGAGTCTACGAGCAGTACTTC
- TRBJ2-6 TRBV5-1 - CASSLDRGFTNVLTF TGCGCCAGCAGCTTGGATAGAGGGTTCACCAACGTCCTGACTTTC
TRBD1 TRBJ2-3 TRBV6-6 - CASSRQGLDTQYF TGTGCCAGCAGCCGACAGGGATTAGATACGCAGTATTTT
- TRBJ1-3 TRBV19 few CASSIGGIGSSGNTIYF TGTGCCAGTAGTATAGGGGGAATCGGGAGCTCTGGAAACACCATATATTTT
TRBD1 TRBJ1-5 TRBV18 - CASSPRTGALGNQPQHF TGTGCCAGCTCACCGAGGACAGGGGCGCTAGGCAATCAGCCCCAGCATTTT
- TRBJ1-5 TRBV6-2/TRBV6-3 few CASSLGANQPQHF TGTGCCAGCAGTCTGGGGGCGAATCAGCCCCAGCATTTT
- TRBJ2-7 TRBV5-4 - CASSYKGGGYEQYF TGTGCCAGCAGCTATAAGGGAGGGGGCTACGAGCAGTACTTC
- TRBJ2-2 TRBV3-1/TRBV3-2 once CASSLQGSGELFF TGTGCCAGCAGCCTCCAGGGGTCCGGGGAGCTGTTTTTT
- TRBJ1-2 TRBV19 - CATEGQDYGYTF TGTGCCACCGAAGGACAAGACTATGGCTACACCTTC
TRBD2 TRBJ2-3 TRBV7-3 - CASSPLTSVGTQYF TGTGCCAGCAGCCCCCTGACTAGCGTTGGAACGCAGTATTTT
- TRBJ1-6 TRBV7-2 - CASSLAGKSPLHF TGTGCCAGCAGCTTAGCCGGGAAGTCACCCCTCCACTTT
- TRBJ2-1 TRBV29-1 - CSLAGFNSYNEQFF TGCAGCTTGGCGGGGTTTAATTCCTACAATGAGCAGTTCTTC
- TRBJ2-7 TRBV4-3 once CASSQYRRPNYEQYF TGCGCCAGCAGCCAATATAGGAGGCCGAACTACGAGCAGTACTTC
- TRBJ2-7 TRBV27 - CASKYQGSYEQYF TGTGCCAGCAAGTATCAGGGGTCCTACGAGCAGTACTTC
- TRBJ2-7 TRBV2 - CASSDGRGLDEQYF TGTGCCAGCAGTGACGGGAGGGGGCTGGACGAGCAGTACTTC
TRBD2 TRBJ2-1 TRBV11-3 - CASSLGRLAGVEEQFF TGTGCCAGCAGCTTAGGCAGACTAGCGGGAGTAGAGGAGCAGTTCTTC
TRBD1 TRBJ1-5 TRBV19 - CASGQGRNEAQHF TGTGCCAGTGGACAGGGCCGCAATGAGGCCCAGCATTTT
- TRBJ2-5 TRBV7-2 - CASSRGGQETQYF TGTGCCAGCAGCAGAGGGGGTCAAGAGACCCAGTACTTC
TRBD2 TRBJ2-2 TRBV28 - CASSLLASGSSGELFF TGTGCCAGCAGTTTATTGGCTAGCGGGAGCAGCGGGGAGCTGTTTTTT
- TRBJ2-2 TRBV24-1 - CATSGHETGELFF TGTGCCACCAGTGGACACGAAACCGGGGAGCTGTTTTTT
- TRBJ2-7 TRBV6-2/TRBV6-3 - CASSYLTFKAAEQYF TGTGCCAGCAGTTATTTAACATTCAAGGCGGCGGAGCAGTACTTC
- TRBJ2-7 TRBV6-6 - CASSYPPNSYEQYF TGTGCCAGCAGTTACCCACCTAACTCCTACGAGCAGTACTTC
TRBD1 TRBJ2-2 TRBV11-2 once CASSSAGTDATGELFF TGTGCCAGCAGCTCTGCCGGGACAGATGCTACCGGGGAGCTGTTTTTT
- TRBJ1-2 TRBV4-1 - CASSQAGVGGYTF TGCGCCAGCAGCCAAGCGGGGGTCGGCGGCTACACCTTC
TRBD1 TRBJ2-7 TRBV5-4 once CASSLTGGMGEQYF TGTGCCAGCAGCTTGACAGGGGGTATGGGCGAGCAGTACTTC
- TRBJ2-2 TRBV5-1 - CASTIQDSSVGELFF TGCGCCAGCACCATTCAGGACTCCTCGGTCGGGGAGCTGTTTTTT
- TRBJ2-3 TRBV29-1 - CSVDYRVTQYF TGCAGCGTTGATTATCGGGTTACGCAGTATTTT
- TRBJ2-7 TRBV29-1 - CSVVLAYEQYF TGCAGCGTAGTTCTAGCCTACGAGCAGTACTTC
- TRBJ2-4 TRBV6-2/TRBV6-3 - CASSYLLRTPLSLVFKNIQYF TGTGCCAGCAGTTACCTTCTTAGGACACCACTTTCGTTAGTGTTCAAAAACATTCAGTACTTC
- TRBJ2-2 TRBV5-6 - CASSLLGGGLSGELFF TGTGCCAGCAGCTTGTTGGGCGGAGGGTTATCTGGGGAGCTGTTTTTT
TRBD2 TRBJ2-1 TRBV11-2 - CASSSGLAGGPGQFF TGTGCCAGCAGCTCCGGACTAGCGGGAGGGCCAGGGCAGTTCTTC
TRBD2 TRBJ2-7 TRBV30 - CAWSQAGVGEQYF TGTGCCTGGAGTCAAGCGGGAGTAGGCGAGCAGTACTTC
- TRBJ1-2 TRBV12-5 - CASGPTGSSNYGYTF TGTGCTAGTGGACCTACAGGTTCTTCTAACTATGGCTACACCTTC
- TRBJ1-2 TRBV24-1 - CATSDGDTVSTF TGTGCCACCAGTGACGGGGACACGGTTAGCACCTTC
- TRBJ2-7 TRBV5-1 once CASSLEPGSSYEQYF TGCGCCAGCAGCTTGGAACCCGGGAGCTCCTACGAGCAGTACTTC
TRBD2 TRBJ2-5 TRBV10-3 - CAISGAGGSTYQETQYF TGTGCCATCAGTGGGGCGGGAGGTAGCACATACCAAGAGACCCAGTACTTC
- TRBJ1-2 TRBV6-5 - CASSYSSGIGGYTF TGTGCCAGCAGTTACTCATCGGGGATTGGGGGCTACACCTTC
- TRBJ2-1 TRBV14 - CASTAGTPSYNEQFF TGTGCCAGCACGGCCGGGACACCTTCATACAATGAGCAGTTCTTC
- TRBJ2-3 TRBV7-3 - CASSSGLLTDTQYF TGTGCCAGCAGCTCGGGACTGCTCACAGATACGCAGTATTTT
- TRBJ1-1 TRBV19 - CASRGTPGTEAFF TGTGCCAGTAGGGGGACTCCGGGGACTGAAGCTTTCTTT
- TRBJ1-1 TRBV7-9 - CASSLASGGEAFF TGTGCCAGCAGCTTAGCATCCGGGGGTGAAGCTTTCTTT
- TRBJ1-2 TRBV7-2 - CASSLVGQGLYYGYTF TGTGCCAGCAGCTTAGTCGGGCAGGGGCTATACTATGGCTACACCTTC
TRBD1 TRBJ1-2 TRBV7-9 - CASSLLTGEGGYTF TGTGCCAGCAGCTTACTGACAGGGGAAGGTGGCTACACCTTC
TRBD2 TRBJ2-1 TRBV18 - CASSPPLGAGGPSYNEQFF TGTGCCAGCTCACCACCACTGGGGGCGGGAGGGCCCTCCTACAATGAGCAGTTCTTC
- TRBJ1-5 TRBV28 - CASSSETGLSQHF TGTGCCAGCAGTTCGGAAACAGGGTTGTCCCAGCATTTT
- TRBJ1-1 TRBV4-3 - CASSQDRGAGTEAFF TGCGCCAGCAGCCAAGATCGGGGGGCTGGCACTGAAGCTTTCTTT
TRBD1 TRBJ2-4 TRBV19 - CASSPGTGDLTIAKNIQYF TGTGCCAGTAGTCCCGGGACAGGCGACCTAACGATCGCCAAAAACATTCAGTACTTC
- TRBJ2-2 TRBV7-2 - CASQASVNTGELFF TGTGCCAGCCAGGCTAGCGTGAACACCGGGGAGCTGTTTTTT
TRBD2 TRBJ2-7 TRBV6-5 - CASRISGDGGEQYF TGTGCCAGCAGAATTAGCGGGGACGGGGGGGAGCAGTACTTC
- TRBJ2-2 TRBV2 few CASSYMGAGELFF TGTGCCAGCAGTTACATGGGAGCCGGGGAGCTGTTTTTT
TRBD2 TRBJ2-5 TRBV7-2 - CASSFTSGRGRETQYF TGTGCCAGCAGCTTTACTAGCGGGAGAGGTCGGGAGACCCAGTACTTC
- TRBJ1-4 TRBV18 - CASSRSSQGTNEKLFF TGTGCCAGCTCTCGGAGTTCCCAGGGAACTAATGAAAAACTGTTTTTT
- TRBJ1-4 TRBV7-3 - CASSTGFGEKLFF TGTGCCAGCAGTACAGGGTTTGGTGAAAAACTGTTTTTT
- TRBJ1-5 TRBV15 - CATSRDRSSPTLRHF TGTGCCACCAGCAGAGATCGCTCCTCGCCGACTTTAAGGCATTTT